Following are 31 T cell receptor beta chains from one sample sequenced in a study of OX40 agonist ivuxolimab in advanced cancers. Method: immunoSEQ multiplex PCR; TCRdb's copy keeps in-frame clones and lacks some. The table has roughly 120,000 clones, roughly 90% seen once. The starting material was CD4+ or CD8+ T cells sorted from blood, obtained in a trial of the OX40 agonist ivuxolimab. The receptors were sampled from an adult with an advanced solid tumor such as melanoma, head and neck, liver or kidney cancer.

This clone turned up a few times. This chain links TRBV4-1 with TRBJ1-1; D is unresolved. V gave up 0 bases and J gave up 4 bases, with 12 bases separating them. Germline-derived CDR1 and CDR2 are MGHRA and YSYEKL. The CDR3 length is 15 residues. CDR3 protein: CASSQDLPHSTEAFF. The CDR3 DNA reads TGCGCCAGCAGCCAAGATCTCCCGCACTCCACTGAAGCTTTCTTT.

This CDR3 is CASSPGSGKQTQYF. CDR3 nucleotide sequence: TGTGCCAGCTCCCCAGGGAGCGGGAAGCAGACCCAGTACTTC. V gene TRBV18 combines with J gene TRBJ2-5; 7 nucleotides match TRBD2. The V and J ends lost 6 bases and 6 bases, in that order; junction bases with no gene match: 10. The germline CDR1 and CDR2 sequences are KGHSH and LQKENI. CDR3 length: 14 amino acids.

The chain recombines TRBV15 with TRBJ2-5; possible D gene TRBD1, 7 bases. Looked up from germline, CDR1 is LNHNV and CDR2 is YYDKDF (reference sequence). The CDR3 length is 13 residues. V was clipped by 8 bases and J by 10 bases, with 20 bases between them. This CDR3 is CATAQGGLGDQYF. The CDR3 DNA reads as TGTGCCACCGCCCAGGGGGGCCTAGGGGACCAGTACTTC. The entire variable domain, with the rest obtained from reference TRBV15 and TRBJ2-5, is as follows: DAMVIQNPRYQVTQFGKPVTLSCSQTLNHNVMYWYQQKSSQAPKLLFHYYDKDFNNEADTPDNFQSRRPNTSFCFLDIRSPGLGDTAMYLCATAQGGLGDQYFGPGTRLLVL.

The CDR3 DNA follows: TGTGCCAGCAAGCGTGGGGCTAGCGGCGCCTACGAGCAGTACTTC. This sequence encodes CASKRGASGAYEQYF. The rearrangement joins TRBV28 to TRBJ2-7; 7 positions agree with TRBD2. Trimming at V came to 7 bases and at J to 2 bases, leaving 11 bases not matched to a gene. This CDR3 is built from 15 residues. Germline V gives CDR1 MDHEN, CDR2 SYDVKM.

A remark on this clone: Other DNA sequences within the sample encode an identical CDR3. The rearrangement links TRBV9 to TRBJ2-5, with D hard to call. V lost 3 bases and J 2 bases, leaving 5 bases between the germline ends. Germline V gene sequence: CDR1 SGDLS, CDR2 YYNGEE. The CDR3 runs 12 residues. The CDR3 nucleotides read TGTGCCAGCAGCGGAGGTCAAGAGACCCAGTACTTC. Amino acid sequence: CASSGGQETQYF. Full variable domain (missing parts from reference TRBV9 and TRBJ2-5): DSGVTQTPKHLITATGQRVTLRCSPRSGDLSVYWYQQSLDQGLQFLIQYYNGEERAKGNILERFSAQQFPDLHSELNLSSLELGDSALYFCASSGGQETQYFGPGTRLLVL.

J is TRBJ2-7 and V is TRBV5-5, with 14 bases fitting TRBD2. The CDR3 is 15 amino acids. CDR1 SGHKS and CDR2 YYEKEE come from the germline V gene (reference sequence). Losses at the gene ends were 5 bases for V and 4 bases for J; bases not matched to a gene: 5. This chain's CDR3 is CASSSGLAGGYEQYF. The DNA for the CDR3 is TGTGCCAGCAGTTCTGGACTAGCGGGGGGATACGAGCAGTACTTC. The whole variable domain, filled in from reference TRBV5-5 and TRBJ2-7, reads DAGVTQSPTHLIKTRGQQVTLRCSPISGHKSVSWYQQVLGQGPQFIFQYYEKEERGRGNFPDRFSARQFPNYSSELNVNALLLGDSALYLCASSSGLAGGYEQYFGPGTRLTVT.

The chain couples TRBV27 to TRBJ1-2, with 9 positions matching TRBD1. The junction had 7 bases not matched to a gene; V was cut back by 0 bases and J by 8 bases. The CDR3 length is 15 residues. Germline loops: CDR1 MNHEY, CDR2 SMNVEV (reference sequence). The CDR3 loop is CASSLSWGTGSGYTF. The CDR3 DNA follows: TGTGCCAGCAGTTTATCGTGGGGGACAGGGAGCGGCTACACCTTC.

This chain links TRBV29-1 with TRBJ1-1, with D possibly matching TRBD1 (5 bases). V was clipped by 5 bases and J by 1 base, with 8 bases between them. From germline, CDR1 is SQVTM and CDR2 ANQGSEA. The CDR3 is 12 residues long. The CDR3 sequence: CSVSDKNTEAFF. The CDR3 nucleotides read TGCAGCGTTTCGGACAAGAACACTGAAGCTTTCTTT.

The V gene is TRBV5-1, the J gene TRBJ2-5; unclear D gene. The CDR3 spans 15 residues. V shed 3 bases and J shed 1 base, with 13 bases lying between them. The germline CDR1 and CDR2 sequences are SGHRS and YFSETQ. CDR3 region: CASSSPELTQETQYF. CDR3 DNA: TGCGCCAGCAGCTCCCCAGAGCTAACCCAAGAGACCCAGTACTTC.

This chain's CDR3 is CASSIQLAGGPETQYF. In DNA, the CDR3 is TGTGCCAGTAGTATTCAGCTAGCGGGAGGTCCAGAGACCCAGTACTTC. This chain links TRBV19 with TRBJ2-5, with 11 bases that match TRBD2. CDR3 length equals 16 residues. Germline V gene sequence: CDR1 LNHDA, CDR2 SQIVND (reference sequence). The trim removed 3 bases at V and 4 bases at J, leaving 7 bases unmatched.

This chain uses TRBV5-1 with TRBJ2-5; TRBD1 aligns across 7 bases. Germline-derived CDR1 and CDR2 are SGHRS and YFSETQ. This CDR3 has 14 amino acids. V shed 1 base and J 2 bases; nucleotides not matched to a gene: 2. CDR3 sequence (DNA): TGCGCCAGCAGCTTGCAGGACAGGCAAGAGACCCAGTACTTC. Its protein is CASSLQDRQETQYF.

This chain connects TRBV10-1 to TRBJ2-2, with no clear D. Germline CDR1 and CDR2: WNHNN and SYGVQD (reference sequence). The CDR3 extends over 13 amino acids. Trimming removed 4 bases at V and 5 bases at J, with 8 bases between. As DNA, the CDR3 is TGCGCCAGCAGTGTTCCGGGTACCGGGGAGCTGTTTTTT. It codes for CASSVPGTGELFF.

The CDR3 is CASSLGITPTTGELFF. As DNA, the CDR3 is TGCGCCAGCAGCTTGGGGATAACACCGACCACCGGGGAGCTGTTTTTT. The chain combines TRBV5-1 with TRBJ2-2; no clear D. CDR3 length equals 16 residues. CDR1 and CDR2 (germline): SGHRS, YFSETQ. Trimming took 0 bases from V and 4 from J, leaving 13 bases between them.

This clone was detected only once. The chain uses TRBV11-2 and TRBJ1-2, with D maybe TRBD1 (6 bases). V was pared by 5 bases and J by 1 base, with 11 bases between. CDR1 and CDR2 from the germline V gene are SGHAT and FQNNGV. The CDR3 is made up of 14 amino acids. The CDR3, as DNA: TGTGCCAGCAGCGTCGGACAGAATAACTATGGCTACACCTTC. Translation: CASSVGQNNYGYTF.

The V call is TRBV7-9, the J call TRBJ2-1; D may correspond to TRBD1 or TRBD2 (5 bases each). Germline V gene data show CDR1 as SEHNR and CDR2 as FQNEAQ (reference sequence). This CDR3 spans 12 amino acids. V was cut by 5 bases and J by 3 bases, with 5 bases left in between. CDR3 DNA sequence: TGTGCCAGCAGCGGGGGCTACAATGAGCAGTTCTTC. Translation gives CASSGGYNEQFF.

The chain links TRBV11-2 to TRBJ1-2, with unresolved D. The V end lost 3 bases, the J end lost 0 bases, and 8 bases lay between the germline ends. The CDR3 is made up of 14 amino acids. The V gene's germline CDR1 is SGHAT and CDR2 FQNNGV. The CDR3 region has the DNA TGTGCCAGCAGCTTCTCGGCAGCTAACTATGGCTACACCTTC. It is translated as CASSFSAANYGYTF.

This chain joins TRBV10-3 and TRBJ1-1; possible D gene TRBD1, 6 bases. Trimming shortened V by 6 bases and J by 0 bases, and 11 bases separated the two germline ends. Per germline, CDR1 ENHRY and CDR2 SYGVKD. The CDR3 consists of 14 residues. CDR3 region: CAISGTPMNTEAFF. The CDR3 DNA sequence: TGTGCCATCAGCGGGACACCGATGAACACTGAAGCTTTCTTT.

The CDR3 DNA follows: TGCGCCAGCAGCCCGGACAGCGACTATGGCTACACCTTC. Residues: CASSPDSDYGYTF. The J gene is TRBJ1-2, the V gene TRBV5-1, with D tentatively TRBD1 (6 bases). The CDR3 covers 13 residues. Looked up from germline, CDR1 is SGHRS and CDR2 is YFSETQ. Trimming took 4 bases from V and 3 from J, leaving 10 bases between them.

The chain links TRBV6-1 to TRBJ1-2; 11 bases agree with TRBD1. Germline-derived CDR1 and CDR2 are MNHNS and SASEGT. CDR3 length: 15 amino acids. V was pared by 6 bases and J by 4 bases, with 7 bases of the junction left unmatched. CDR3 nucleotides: TGTGCCAGCAGCCCAGGGACAGGGGGATTCTATGGCTACACCTTC. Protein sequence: CASSPGTGGFYGYTF.

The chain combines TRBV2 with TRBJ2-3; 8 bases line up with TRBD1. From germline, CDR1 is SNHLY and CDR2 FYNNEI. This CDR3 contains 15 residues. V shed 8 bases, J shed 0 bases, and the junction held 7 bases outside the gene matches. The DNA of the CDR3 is TGTGCCAGCGTGGACAGGGCTTTTAGCACAGATACGCAGTATTTT. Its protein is CASVDRAFSTDTQYF.

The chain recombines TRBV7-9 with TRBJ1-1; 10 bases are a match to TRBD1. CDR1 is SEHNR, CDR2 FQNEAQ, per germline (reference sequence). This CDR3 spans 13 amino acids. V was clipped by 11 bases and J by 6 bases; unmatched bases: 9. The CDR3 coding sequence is TGTGCCGGAGAGGGACAGGGGAGCGCTGAAGCTTTCTTT. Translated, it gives CAGEGQGSAEAFF.

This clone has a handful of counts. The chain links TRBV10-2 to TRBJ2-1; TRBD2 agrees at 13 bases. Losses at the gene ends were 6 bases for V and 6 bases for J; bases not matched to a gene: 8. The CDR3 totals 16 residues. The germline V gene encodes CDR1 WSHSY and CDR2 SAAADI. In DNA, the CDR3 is TGCGCCAGCAGGCCGTTACTAGCGGGAGGGAGCAATGAGCAGTTCTTC. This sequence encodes CASRPLLAGGSNEQFF.

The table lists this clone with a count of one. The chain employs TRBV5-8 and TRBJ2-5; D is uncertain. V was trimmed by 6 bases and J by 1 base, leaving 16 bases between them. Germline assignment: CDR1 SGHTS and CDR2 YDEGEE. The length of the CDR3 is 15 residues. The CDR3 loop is CASTSAPESQETQYF. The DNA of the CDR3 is TGTGCCAGCACCTCGGCCCCGGAGAGCCAAGAGACCCAGTACTTC. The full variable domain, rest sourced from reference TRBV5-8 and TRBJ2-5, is EAGVTQSPTHLIKTRGQQATLRCSPISGHTSVYWYQQALGLGLQFLLWYDEGEERNRGNFPPRFSGRQFPNYSSELNVNALELEDSALYLCASTSAPESQETQYFGPGTRLLVL.

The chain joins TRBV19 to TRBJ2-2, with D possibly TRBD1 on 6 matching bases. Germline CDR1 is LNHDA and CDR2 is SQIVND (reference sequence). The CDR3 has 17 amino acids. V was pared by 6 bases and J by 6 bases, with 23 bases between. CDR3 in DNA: TGTGCCAGTAGCATCCCCGGGCAACAGGGATCCGCCGGGGAGCTGTTTTTT. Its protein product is CASSIPGQQGSAGELFF.

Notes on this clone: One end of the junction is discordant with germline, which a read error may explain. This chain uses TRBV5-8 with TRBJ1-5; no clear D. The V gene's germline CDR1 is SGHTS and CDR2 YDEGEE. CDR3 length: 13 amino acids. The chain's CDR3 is CASSNSETQPQHF. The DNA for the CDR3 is TGTGCTAGCAGCAATTCGGAAACTCAGCCCCAGCATTTT.

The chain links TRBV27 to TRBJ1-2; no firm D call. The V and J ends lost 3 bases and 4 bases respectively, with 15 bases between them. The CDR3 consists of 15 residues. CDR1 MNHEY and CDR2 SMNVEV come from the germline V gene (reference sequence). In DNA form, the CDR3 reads TGTGCCAGCAGTTTCACTGGTACGGACGGCTATGGCTACACCTTC. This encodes CASSFTGTDGYGYTF.

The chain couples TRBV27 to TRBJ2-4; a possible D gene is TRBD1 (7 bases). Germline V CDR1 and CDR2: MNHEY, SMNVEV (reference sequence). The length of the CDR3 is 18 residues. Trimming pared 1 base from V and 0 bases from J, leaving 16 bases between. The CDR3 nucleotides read TGTGCCAGCAGTTTATACAGGGGAGGAGTGGAAGCCAAAAACATTCAGTACTTC. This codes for CASSLYRGGVEAKNIQYF.

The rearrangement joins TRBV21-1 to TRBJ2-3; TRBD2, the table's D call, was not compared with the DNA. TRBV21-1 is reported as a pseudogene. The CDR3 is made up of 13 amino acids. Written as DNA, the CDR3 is TGTGCCCCCCTCCCGGGGTTCACAGATACGCAGTATTTT. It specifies CAPLPGFTDTQYF.

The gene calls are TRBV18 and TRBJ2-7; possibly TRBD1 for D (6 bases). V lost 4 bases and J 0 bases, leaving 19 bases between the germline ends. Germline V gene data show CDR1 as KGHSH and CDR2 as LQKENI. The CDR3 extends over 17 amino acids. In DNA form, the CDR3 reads TGTGCCAGCTCACTTACGACGGACAGCGTTAGCTCCTACGAGCAGTACTTC. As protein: CASSLTTDSVSSYEQYF.

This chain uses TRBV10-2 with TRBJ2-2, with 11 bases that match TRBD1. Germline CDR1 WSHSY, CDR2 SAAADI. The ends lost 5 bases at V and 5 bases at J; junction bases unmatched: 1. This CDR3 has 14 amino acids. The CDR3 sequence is CASSRDRGTGELFF. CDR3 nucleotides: TGCGCCAGCAGTCGGGACAGGGGGACCGGGGAGCTGTTTTTT.

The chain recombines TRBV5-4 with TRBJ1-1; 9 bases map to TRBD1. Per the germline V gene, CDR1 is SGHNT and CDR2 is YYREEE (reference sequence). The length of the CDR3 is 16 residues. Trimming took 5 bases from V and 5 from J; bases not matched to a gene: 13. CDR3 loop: CASRPGTGRLGTEAFF. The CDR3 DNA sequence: TGTGCCAGCAGGCCGGGGACAGGGAGGCTAGGAACTGAAGCTTTCTTT.